The rows below give T cell receptor beta chains drawn from one sample of a study of T cell clones after liver transplantation. Data came from immunoSEQ multiplex PCR; TCRdb stores just in-frame clones and leaves some out. The repertoire includes more than 65,000 clones, around nine tenths of them detected once, and less than 3.5% sits in the top ten. Sequencing was performed on CD4+ T cells from blood, taken before liver transplant. These receptors came from a human donor who received a liver transplant. The CDR3 runs from the conserved cysteine through the conserved F or W. The D gene is left open where the match is weak. Expanded clones get a size class; other rows say once, few or many, or leave the size out.

V gene	J gene	D gene	clone size	CDR3 DNA	CDR3 protein
TRBV9	TRBJ2-3	-	-	TGTGCCAGCAGCTTCCGCACAGATACGCAGTATTTT	CASSFRTDTQYF
TRBV10-3	TRBJ2-1	-	-	TGTGCCATCCAACTGGGCGGGACCAGCTCCTACAATGAGCAGTTCTTC	CAIQLGGTSSYNEQFF
TRBV1	TRBJ2-3	-	once	TGCACCAGCAGCCAAGATAAACAATGGGGTCCGGGGAGGAGGGTAGGCACAGATACGCAGTATTTT	CTSSQDKQWGPGRRVGTDTQYF
TRBV19	TRBJ2-7	TRBD1	-	TGTGCCAGTAGCCATCCCGGGACAGGGGTCTACGAGCAGTACTTC	CASSHPGTGVYEQYF
TRBV19	TRBJ1-2	-	-	TGTGCCAGTAGACGGGGGACCAACTATGGCTACACCTTC	CASRRGTNYGYTF
TRBV5-1	TRBJ2-1	-	-	TGCGCCAGCAGCTTGGGGGTCGGGATTTCTTACAATGAGCAGTTCTTC	CASSLGVGISYNEQFF
TRBV7-3	TRBJ2-1	-	-	TGTGCCAGCAGCCCACAGGGACATGATCAGAATGAGCAGTTCTTC	CASSPQGHDQNEQFF
TRBV18	TRBJ1-3	-	-	TGTGCCAGCTCACCAATGACAGGTATCTCTGGAAACACCATATATTTT	CASSPMTGISGNTIYF
TRBV7-3	TRBJ2-7	TRBD1	-	TGTGCCAGCAGCGCGGACAGGGGGACCTACGAGCAGTACTTC	CASSADRGTYEQYF
TRBV30	TRBJ2-1	TRBD2	-	TGTGCCGGACCGGGACTAGCGCTAAGCTCCTACAATGAGCAGTTCTTC	CAGPGLALSSYNEQFF
TRBV4-1	TRBJ2-7	TRBD1	-	TGCGCCAGCAGCCAACGCCTGACAGGGTCCGACGAGCAGTACTTC	CASSQRLTGSDEQYF
TRBV30	TRBJ2-5	-	-	TGTGCCTGGAGTTCTCGGCAAGAGACCCAGTACTTC	CAWSSRQETQYF
TRBV7-8	TRBJ1-5	TRBD1	-	TGTGCCAGCAGCCTGGACAGGGGACAGCCCCAGCATTTT	CASSLDRGQPQHF
TRBV2	TRBJ1-1	-	-	TGTGCCAGCAGGCGCAGGGTTATGAACACTGAAGCTTTCTTT	CASRRRVMNTEAFF
TRBV20-1	TRBJ2-7	-	-	TGCAGTGCAGGAGACAGCTACGAGCAGTACTTC	CSAGDSYEQYF
TRBV7-2	TRBJ1-1	TRBD1	-	TGTGCCAGCAGCCTCAGGGGGCGAGGACCTGAAGCTTTCTTT	CASSLRGRGPEAFF
TRBV7-2	TRBJ2-2	-	-	TGTGCCAGCAGTTCGAGGGCTGCAAAGAACACCGGGGAGCTGTTTTTT	CASSSRAAKNTGELFF
TRBV29-1	TRBJ2-1	TRBD1	once	TGCAGCGTCAGGACAGGGGTGAATGAGCAGTTCTTC	CSVRTGVNEQFF
TRBV7-3	TRBJ2-5	TRBD2	-	TGTGCCAGCAGCCCGTCCGGGACTAGCGGGCAAGAGACCCAGTACTTC	CASSPSGTSGQETQYF
TRBV12-5	TRBJ1-1	-	once	TGTGCTAGTGGTTTGCGGGGCAGCATGAACACTGAAGCTTTCTTT	CASGLRGSMNTEAFF
TRBV7-7	TRBJ2-6	-	-	TGTGCCAGCAGCGTCAGTCAGCCACAAAGTCGGGCCAACGTCCTGACTTTC	CASSVSQPQSRANVLTF
TRBV5-1	TRBJ2-3	-	-	TGCGCCAGCAGCGTCCGGGATCCCAGGAATACGCAGTATTTT	CASSVRDPRNTQYF
TRBV19	TRBJ2-7	-	-	TGTGCCAGTAGTCTTAGCGGAACCTACGAGCAGTACTTC	CASSLSGTYEQYF
TRBV14	TRBJ2-3	-	once	TGTGCCAGCAGCCAAGAACGGTCCCCCACAGATACGCAGTATTTT	CASSQERSPTDTQYF
TRBV7-6	TRBJ1-1	TRBD1	once	TGTGCCAGCAGCTTAGCCTTCGACAGGGGTGGATCATTGAACACTGAAGCTTTCTTT	CASSLAFDRGGSLNTEAFF
TRBV7-2	TRBJ2-7	-	-	TGTGCCAGCAGCTTAGAGGTCAGGGACTACGAGCAGTACTTC	CASSLEVRDYEQYF
TRBV5-1	TRBJ2-5	-	-	TGCGCCAGCAGCTTGCAGGGGACCCCCCGGCAAGAGACCCAGTACTTC	CASSLQGTPRQETQYF
TRBV9	TRBJ2-1	TRBD2	-	TGTGCCAGCAGCGTAGCAGGACTAGCGGGAGCGGAGCAGTTCTTC	CASSVAGLAGAEQFF
TRBV15	TRBJ1-1	-	-	TGTGCCACCAGCATGAAAGGACCTCAACCCCCTTTCTTT	CATSMKGPQPPFF
TRBV7-2	TRBJ1-5	-	-	TGTGCCAGCAGCTTAGTCGGCACAGATAGCAATCAGCCCCAGCATTTT	CASSLVGTDSNQPQHF
TRBV6-5	TRBJ1-1	TRBD1	-	TGTGCCAGCAGTTACTCCAGGACAGGGAGGGCTTTCTTT	CASSYSRTGRAFF
TRBV29-1	TRBJ2-3	TRBD1	few	TGCAGCGTCGTGACAGGGAGCACGCAGTATTTT	CSVVTGSTQYF
TRBV7-8	TRBJ2-7	-	-	TGTGCCAGCAGCTCCGGGGGTGATAGGTACGAGCAGTACTTC	CASSSGGDRYEQYF
TRBV28	TRBJ2-7	-	-	TGTGCCAGCAGTCCCAGGAATTGGGGGGGCAGCTCCTACGAGCAGTACTTC	CASSPRNWGGSSYEQYF
TRBV10-2	TRBJ2-7	TRBD1	-	TGCGCCAGCTGGAGGGGACAGGGGTCCTACGAGCAGTACTTC	CASWRGQGSYEQYF
TRBV12-5	TRBJ2-7	-	-	TGTGCTAGTGGTTTGGTAGTAGGGAGCTCCTACGAGCAGTACTTC	CASGLVVGSSYEQYF
TRBV25-1	TRBJ1-1	TRBD1	-	TGTGCCAGCAGTGGGGACAGGGGAAAAGCTTTCTTT	CASSGDRGKAFF
TRBV6-1	TRBJ2-7	TRBD1	-	TGTGCCAGCAGTCTACTTTGGACAGGGGCCTACGAGCAGTACTTC	CASSLLWTGAYEQYF
TRBV30	TRBJ1-6	-	-	TGTGCCTGGAACTCAATGATTGGGCCCCTCCACTTT	CAWNSMIGPLHF
TRBV7-9	TRBJ2-2	-	once	TGTGCCAGGGGGTCCTCTGCGGGCACCGGGGAGCTGTTTTTT	CARGSSAGTGELFF
TRBV2	TRBJ2-6	-	once	TGTGCCAGCAGTGACGGATTTGGGGTTGGAGGGGCCAACGTCCTGACTTTC	CASSDGFGVGGANVLTF
TRBV5-1	TRBJ2-3	TRBD2	-	TGCGCCAGCAGCGAGGGACTAGCGGGGCGCACAGATACGCAGTATTTT	CASSEGLAGRTDTQYF
TRBV6-1	TRBJ2-7	TRBD1	-	TGTGCCAGCAGTGAAATTTGGGACAGGGGGTATCACTACGAGCAGTACTTC	CASSEIWDRGYHYEQYF
TRBV18	TRBJ2-7	TRBD1	-	TGTGCCAGCTCACCACCGAGACAGGGGACCTCCTACGAGCAGTACTTC	CASSPPRQGTSYEQYF
TRBV5-1	TRBJ2-1	-	-	TGCGCCAGCAGCTTGTCTGGGACCGGGTGGGATGAGCAGTTCTTC	CASSLSGTGWDEQFF
TRBV30	TRBJ1-2	-	-	TGTGCCTCGAACAGGGTGGGTGGCTACACCTTC	CASNRVGGYTF
TRBV19	TRBJ1-5	-	-	TGTGCCAGTAGTGCGACGCCGGCACCCCAGCATTTT	CASSATPAPQHF
TRBV6-6	TRBJ2-5	-	-	TGTGCCAGCAGTTATGGGGAGACCCAGTACTTC	CASSYGETQYF
TRBV28	TRBJ2-7	-	-	TGTGCCAGCAGTTCGCCGGACGGAACCTACGAGCAGTACTTC	CASSSPDGTYEQYF
TRBV7-9	TRBJ2-3	-	-	TGTGCCAGCAGCCTGAGGCTGAGCACAGATACGCAGTATTTT	CASSLRLSTDTQYF
TRBV6-5	TRBJ1-2	TRBD1	few	TGTGCCAGCAGTCTTATGGGACAGGGTAATGGCTACACCTTC	CASSLMGQGNGYTF
TRBV5-6	TRBJ2-5	TRBD1	-	TGTGCCAGCAGCTTGGGCAGGGGGCTTGGAGAGACCCAGTACTTC	CASSLGRGLGETQYF
TRBV6-6	TRBJ1-2	-	-	TGTGCCAGTAGTAGGGCGGAGCCTAACTATGGCTACACCTTC	CASSRAEPNYGYTF